This TCR beta chain was obtained from a study of T cells in Graves' hyperthyroidism and ophthalmopathy (dated by TCRdb to about 2019). With respect to the entire study: Peripheral blood was collected at initial diagnosis, before any treatment. Whether ophthalmopathy could be predicted prospectively was tested in an independent validation cohort made up of some 20 hyperthyroidism patients plus 17 patients who later progressed to ophthalmopathy. Once sampling was done, hyperthyroidism patients were given methimazole at a starting dose of 30 mg daily, whereas ophthalmopathy patients were given high-dose intravenous methylprednisolone. A discovery cohort of approximately 100 patients, 43 with Graves' ophthalmopathy and over 55 with stable Graves' hyperthyroidism, was used to find distinguishing TCR V-J signatures. According to the paper, TCR Vbeta CDR3 sequencing was carried out on over 130 peripheral blood samples, which came from 40 to 45 ophthalmopathy, around 75 hyperthyroidism and approximately 17 progressor patients. The 100 or so discovery patients were randomly split 7:3 into training and test sets. In roughly six Graves' hyperthyroidism patients, the study also compared T-cell repertoires from thyroid tissue with T-cell repertoires from blood. What the authors observed across the whole study: Ophthalmopathy was separated from stable hyperthyroidism by a 13 V-J signature model, with about 86% sensitivity and 81% to 82% specificity obtained in cross-validation and 80%/75% obtained in testing. Sample size was not statistically predetermined, and investigators were not blinded to group allocation. Most expanded thyroid clonotypes (frequency above 0.001) were also detected in blood, a finding suggesting that blood repertoires may reflect thyroid immune responses. In validation, the model predicted progression to ophthalmopathy a median of about 6.8 months before onset, with over 60% sensitivity and 72.22% specificity.

This clonotype was detected many times. Its antigen remains undetermined. No base quality information exists; no much larger clone differs at one position. Stable Graves' hyperthyroidism was defined as no progression to ophthalmopathy during 18 months of follow-up. The hyperthyroidism patients were between 18 and 65 years old and newly diagnosed, with a disease duration of less than 2 months. Exclusion was applied to patients with uncontrolled infections, other autoimmune diseases, pregnancy or lactation. Diagnoses were based on clinical symptoms, serum thyroxine and TRAb, thyroid ultrasound and orbital computed tomography. PBMCs were isolated from roughly 10 ml of fresh peripheral blood by Ficoll-Paque density gradient centrifugation. Total RNA was extracted with Trizol reagent, and quality was checked on an Agilent 2100 Bioanalyzer. Amplification of TCR beta CDR3 regions was carried out from RNA transcripts. The TCR CDR3 was subjected to a first round of RT-PCR using the HTBI primer set and the Qiagen OneStep RT-PCR kit. The libraries were constructed in a second round of multiplex PCR and then size-selected and purified. Sequencing of the libraries was done on an Illumina HiSeq2000 using paired-end 100 bp reads. For the original study's pipeline: SOAPnuke was used to process the raw data, throwing out any read that contained adapters or uncalled bases, had a mean Phred below 15, or lacked an exact constant-primer or identifier match. High-quality paired reads were merged using COPE v1.2.5, and each unique nucleotide sequence was defined as a clonotype. MiTCR v1.1 was used to align the clonotypes against IMGT TRBV, TRBD and TRBJ reference segments. The analysis included only V-J combinations with a frequency above 0.0001, which together covered around 99% of the repertoires. The TCS score was defined as the ratio of F50 (clonal expansion) to E x V (chaos), calculated using BLOSUM62-based TCRdist between CDR3 peptides within each V-J. Welch's t-statistics and random forest reduced around 550 V-J features to 10 to 15, which were used in a naive Bayes classifier (R e1071). Clones were called with MiXCR by TCRdb after fastp trimmed the public reads at Q25, and only in-frame beta chains were retained. Records with the same CDR3 protein are collapsed into one entry carrying the most frequent genes and DNA. It is TCRdb's table, rather than the study itself, that gives the V and J calls and clone size. The sample records roughly 740,000 distinct CDR3 sequences, about a sixth of which are singletons. The ten largest clones represent roughly 8% of the sample.

Via the germline V gene (reference sequence), CDR1 is LGHDT and CDR2 YNNKEL. V is clipped by 4 bases and J by 6 bases, and the sequence between their germline boundaries is 12 bases long. The CDR3, from cysteine to phenylalanine, totals 13 residues. Only the CDR3 DNA is retained, 39 bases long and in frame from the first base. This clonotype originated in a man younger than 30 with Graves' hyperthyroidism. Input material: blood. The chain is assembled from TRBV3-1 and TRBJ1-1; no D gene is confidently identified. CDR3 reads: CASSPAGIPEAFF. The nucleotide sequence is given as TGTGCCAGCAGCCCCGCAGGAATACCTGAAGCTTTCTTT.